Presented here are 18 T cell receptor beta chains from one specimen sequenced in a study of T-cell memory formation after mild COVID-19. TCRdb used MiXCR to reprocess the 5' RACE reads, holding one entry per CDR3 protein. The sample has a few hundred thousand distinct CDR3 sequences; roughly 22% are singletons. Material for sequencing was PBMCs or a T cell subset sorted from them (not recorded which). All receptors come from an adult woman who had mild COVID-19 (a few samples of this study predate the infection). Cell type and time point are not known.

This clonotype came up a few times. The CDR3 DNA reads TGCGCCAGCAGCTTCTCCGACAGGAATGAGCAGTTCTTC. Its translation is CASSFSDRNEQFF. V gene TRBV5-1 combines with J gene TRBJ2-1; a possible D gene is TRBD1 (6 bases). The V end lost 2 bases, the J end lost 7 bases, and 10 bases lay between the germline ends. CDR3 length equals 13 residues. Germline CDR1 reads SGHRS; CDR2 reads YFSETQ.

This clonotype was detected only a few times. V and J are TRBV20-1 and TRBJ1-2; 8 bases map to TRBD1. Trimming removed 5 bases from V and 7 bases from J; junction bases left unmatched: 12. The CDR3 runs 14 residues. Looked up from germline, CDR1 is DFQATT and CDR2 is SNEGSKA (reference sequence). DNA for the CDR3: TGCAGTGCTCCTGTCAGGGGGCGTCAGCTTGGCTACACCTTC. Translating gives CSAPVRGRQLGYTF.

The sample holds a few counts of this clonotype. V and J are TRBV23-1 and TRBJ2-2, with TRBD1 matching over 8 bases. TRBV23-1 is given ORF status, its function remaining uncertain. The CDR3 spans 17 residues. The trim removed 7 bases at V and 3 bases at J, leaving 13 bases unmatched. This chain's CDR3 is CASTPLRGLIDTGELFF. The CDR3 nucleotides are TGCGCCAGCACCCCTCTCAGGGGGCTAATTGACACCGGGGAGCTGTTTTTT.

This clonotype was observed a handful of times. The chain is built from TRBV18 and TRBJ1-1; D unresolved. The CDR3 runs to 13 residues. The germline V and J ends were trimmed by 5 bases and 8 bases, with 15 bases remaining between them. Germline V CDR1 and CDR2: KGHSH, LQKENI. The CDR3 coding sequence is TGTGCCAGCTCAGACACCGCTGCCTCGGAAGCTTTCTTT. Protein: CASSDTAASEAFF.

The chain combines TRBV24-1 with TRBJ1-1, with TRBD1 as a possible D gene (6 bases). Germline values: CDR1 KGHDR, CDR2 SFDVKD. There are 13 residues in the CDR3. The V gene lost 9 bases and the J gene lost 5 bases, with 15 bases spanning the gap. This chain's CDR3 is CATGDTGGTEAFF. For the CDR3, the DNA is TGTGCCACCGGGGACACCGGGGGGACTGAAGCTTTCTTT.

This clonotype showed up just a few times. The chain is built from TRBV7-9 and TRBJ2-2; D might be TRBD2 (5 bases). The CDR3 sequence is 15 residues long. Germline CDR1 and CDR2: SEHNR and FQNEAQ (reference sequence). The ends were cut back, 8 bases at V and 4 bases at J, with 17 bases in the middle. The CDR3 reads CASRKEVPVTGELFF. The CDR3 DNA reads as TGTGCCAGCCGAAAGGAGGTCCCGGTCACCGGGGAGCTGTTTTTT.

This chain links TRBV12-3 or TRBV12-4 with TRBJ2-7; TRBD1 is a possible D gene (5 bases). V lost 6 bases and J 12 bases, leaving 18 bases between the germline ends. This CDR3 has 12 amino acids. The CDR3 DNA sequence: TGTGCCAGCAGGGGGCCTGCCACCCGGCCGTACTTC. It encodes CASRGPATRPYF.

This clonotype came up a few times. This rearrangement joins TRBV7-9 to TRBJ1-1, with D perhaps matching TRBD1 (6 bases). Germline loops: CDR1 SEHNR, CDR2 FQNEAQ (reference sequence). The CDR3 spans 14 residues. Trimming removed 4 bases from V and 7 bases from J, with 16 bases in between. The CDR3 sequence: CASSSWTEEGEAFF. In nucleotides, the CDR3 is TGTGCCAGCAGCTCGTGGACAGAAGAGGGTGAAGCTTTCTTT.

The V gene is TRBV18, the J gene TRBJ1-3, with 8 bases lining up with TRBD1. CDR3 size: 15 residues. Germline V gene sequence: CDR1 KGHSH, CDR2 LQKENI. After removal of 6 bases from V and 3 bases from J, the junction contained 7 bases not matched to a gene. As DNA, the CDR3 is TGTGCCAGCTCTAGGGGACAGGCCGATGGAAACACCATATATTTT. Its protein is CASSRGQADGNTIYF.

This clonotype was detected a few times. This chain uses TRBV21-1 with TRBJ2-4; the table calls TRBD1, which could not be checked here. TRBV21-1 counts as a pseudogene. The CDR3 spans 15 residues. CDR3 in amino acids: CASSTPRGEENIQYF. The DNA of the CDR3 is TGTGCCAGCAGCACCCCCAGGGGGGAGGAAAACATTCAGTACTTC.

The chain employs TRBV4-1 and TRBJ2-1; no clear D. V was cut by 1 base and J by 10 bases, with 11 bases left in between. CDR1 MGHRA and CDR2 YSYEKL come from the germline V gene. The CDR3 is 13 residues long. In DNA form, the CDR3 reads TGCGCCAGCAGCCAAGGGTTGCGGAGAGAGCAGTTCTTC. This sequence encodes CASSQGLRREQFF.

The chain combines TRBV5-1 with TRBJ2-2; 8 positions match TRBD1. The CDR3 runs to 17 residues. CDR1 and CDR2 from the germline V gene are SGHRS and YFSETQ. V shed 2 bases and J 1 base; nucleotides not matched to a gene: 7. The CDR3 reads CASSFRTGLKNTGELFF. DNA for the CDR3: TGCGCCAGCAGCTTCCGGACAGGGCTAAAGAACACCGGGGAGCTGTTTTTT.

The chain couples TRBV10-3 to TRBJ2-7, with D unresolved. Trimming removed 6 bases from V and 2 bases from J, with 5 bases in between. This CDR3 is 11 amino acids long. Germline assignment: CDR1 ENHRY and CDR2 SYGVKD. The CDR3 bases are TGTGCCATCAGGGAAACCTACGAGCAGTACTTC. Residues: CAIRETYEQYF.

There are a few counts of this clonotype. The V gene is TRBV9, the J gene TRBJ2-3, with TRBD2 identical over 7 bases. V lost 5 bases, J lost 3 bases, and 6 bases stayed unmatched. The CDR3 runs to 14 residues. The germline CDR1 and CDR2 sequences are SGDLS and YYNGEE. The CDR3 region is CASSTSSGTDTQYF. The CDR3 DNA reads TGTGCCAGCAGTACGTCTAGCGGAACAGATACGCAGTATTTT.

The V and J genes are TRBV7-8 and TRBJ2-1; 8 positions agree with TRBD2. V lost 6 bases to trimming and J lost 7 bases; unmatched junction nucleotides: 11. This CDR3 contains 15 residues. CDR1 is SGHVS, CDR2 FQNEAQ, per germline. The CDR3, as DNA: TGTGCCAGCAGGCTCGCGGGGGGCTTGGGGAATGAGCAGTTCTTC. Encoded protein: CASRLAGGLGNEQFF.

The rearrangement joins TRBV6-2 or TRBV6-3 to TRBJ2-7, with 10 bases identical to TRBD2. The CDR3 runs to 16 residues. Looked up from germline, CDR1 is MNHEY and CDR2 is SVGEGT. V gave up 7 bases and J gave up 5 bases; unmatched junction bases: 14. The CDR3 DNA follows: TGTGCCAGCAAGTCCTGGAAACTAGCGGGAAGCGACGAGCAGTACTTC. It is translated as CASKSWKLAGSDEQYF.

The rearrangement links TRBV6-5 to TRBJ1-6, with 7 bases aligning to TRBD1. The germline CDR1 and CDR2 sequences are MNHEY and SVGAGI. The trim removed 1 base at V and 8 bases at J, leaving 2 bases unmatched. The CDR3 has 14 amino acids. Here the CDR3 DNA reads TGTGCCAGCAGTTACTTCCAGGGGGATTCACCCCTCCACTTT. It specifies CASSYFQGDSPLHF.

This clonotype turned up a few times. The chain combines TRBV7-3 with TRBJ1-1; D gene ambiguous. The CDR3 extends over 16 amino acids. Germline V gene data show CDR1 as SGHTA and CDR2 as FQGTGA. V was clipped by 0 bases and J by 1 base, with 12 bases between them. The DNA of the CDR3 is TGTGCCAGCAGCTTAACTGTGGGGATAGGGAACACTGAAGCTTTCTTT. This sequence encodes CASSLTVGIGNTEAFF.